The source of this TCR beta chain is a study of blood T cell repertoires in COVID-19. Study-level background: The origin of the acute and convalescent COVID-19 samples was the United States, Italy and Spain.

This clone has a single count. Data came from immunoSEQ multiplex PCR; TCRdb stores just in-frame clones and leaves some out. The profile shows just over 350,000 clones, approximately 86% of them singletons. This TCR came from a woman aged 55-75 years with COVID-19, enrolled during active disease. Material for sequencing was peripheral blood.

The CDR3 region has the DNA TGTGCCAGCTCCCCGGACAGGGCTAACACTGAAGCTTTCTTT. It specifies CASSPDRANTEAFF. The chain combines TRBV18 with TRBJ1-1; 8 positions match TRBD1. Germline V gene sequence: CDR1 KGHSH, CDR2 LQKENI. Trimming cost V 6 bases and J 2 bases; bases outside gene matches: 5. This CDR3 spans 14 amino acids. Together with reference TRBV18 and TRBJ1-1, the CDR3 gives the full variable domain: NAGVMQNPRHLVRRRGQEARLRCSPMKGHSHVYWYRQLPEEGLKFMVYLQKENIIDESGMPKERFSAEFPKEGPSILRIQQVVRGDSAAYFCASSPDRANTEAFFGQGTRLTVV.